These 10 T cell receptor beta chains originate from one sample sequenced in a study of regulatory T cells in long-lasting Graves disease. Time point noted: newly diagnosed GD, antithyroid drugs for less than 3 months. With RNA extracted from PBMCs as input, the TCR library was made. Assembly of TCR beta libraries relied on iRepertoire HTBI primers together with Arm-PCR of CDR3 regions. MiXCR, run by TCRdb on the multiplex PCR reads, gives a single entry per CDR3 protein. Found here are about half a million distinct CDR3 sequences, 12% of them singletons; the top ten hold over 7%. In addition, the sample was reused for a study of T cells in Graves' hyperthyroidism and ophthalmopathy.

The sequencing used peripheral blood mononuclear cells (PBMCs), collected at new diagnosis, from a patient treated with antithyroid drugs. The receptors come from a woman in her twenties or thirties with Graves disease.

This clonotype came up many times. The chain has TRBV10-3 and TRBJ2-7, with a tentative D call TRBD1 (5 bases). The CDR3 is 15 residues long. Between the trimmed V and J ends, which lost 2 bases and 3 bases, there was a span of 14 bases. Germline V gene data show CDR1 as ENHRY and CDR2 as SYGVKD. The CDR3 loop is CAISEPDGANYEQYF. CDR3 coding DNA: TGTGCCATCAGTGAGCCCGATGGGGCAAACTACGAGCAGTACTTC.

In this sample, this clonotype turned up a few times. This rearrangement joins TRBV30 to TRBJ2-1, with D maybe TRBD2 (5 bases). Germline CDR1 GTSNPN, CDR2 SVGIG (reference sequence). The CDR3 runs 12 residues. With 4 bases removed from V and 10 bases from J, the gap between germline ends came to 14 bases. CDR3 loop: CAWTEGPGEQFF. CDR3 sequence (DNA): TGTGCCTGGACAGAGGGTCCCGGGGAGCAGTTCTTC.

V usage is TRBV27 and J usage is TRBJ2-1; D is perhaps TRBD1 (7 bases). Germline CDR1 is MNHEY and CDR2 is SMNVEV (reference sequence). Trimming took off 7 bases at V and 5 bases at J, with 12 bases between the two ends. CDR3 length equals 13 residues. The CDR3 nucleotides are TGTGCCAGCACCGGGGGACAGAACAATGAGCAGTTCTTC. Its translation: CASTGGQNNEQFF.

This clonotype showed up many times. This chain links TRBV7-2 with TRBJ2-3; 7 positions agree with TRBD1. The better agreement between TRBJ2-5 and the DNA end casts doubt on the J call. CDR3 size: 14 residues. The V gene's germline CDR1 is SGHTA and CDR2 FQGNSA. The DNA of the CDR3 is TGTGCCAGCAGCTTAGTAAAGGACAGGCAAACCCAGTACTTC. Protein sequence: CASSLVKDRQTQYF.

This clonotype was counted a few times. V is TRBV19 and J is TRBJ2-7; TRBD2 agrees at 7 bases. The CDR3 consists of 16 residues. The V and J ends lost 5 bases and 6 bases, in that order; junction bases with no gene match: 16. Germline assignment: CDR1 LNHDA and CDR2 SQIVND (reference sequence). The DNA of the CDR3 is TGTGCCAGTAGTCGATCACTATTAGCGGGCCGGAGCGAGCAGTACTTC. It is translated as CASSRSLLAGRSEQYF.

V usage is TRBV7-9 and J usage is TRBJ1-1; D not resolved. The CDR3 consists of 13 residues. Trimming left V 3 bases short and J 4 bases short, with 9 bases between. Germline CDR1 reads SEHNR; CDR2 reads FQNEAQ (reference sequence). DNA of the CDR3: TGTGCCAGCAGCTTCCAGACCGGCACTGAAGCTTTCTTT. Its protein product is CASSFQTGTEAFF.

This clonotype was seen many times. The chain carries TRBV7-2 and TRBJ2-7; D not resolved. The CDR3 loop spans 14 amino acids. Trimming removed 5 bases from V and 3 bases from J, with 14 bases in between. CDR1 and CDR2 from the germline V gene are SGHTA and FQGNSA. The DNA for the CDR3 is TGTGCCAGCAGCCCCTTCGGGCAGATCTACGAGCAGTACTTC. Amino acid sequence: CASSPFGQIYEQYF.

This clonotype has at least ten counts. This chain links TRBV28 with TRBJ1-4; D possibly corresponds to TRBD1 (5 bases). In germline, CDR1 is MDHEN, CDR2 SYDVKM. CDR3 size: 16 residues. Trimming pared 3 bases from V and 0 bases from J, leaving 11 bases between. The CDR3 coding sequence is TGTGCCAGCAGTTTCGACAGTTATGCAACTAATGAAAAACTGTTTTTT. Translating gives CASSFDSYATNEKLFF.

This clonotype appeared many times. The chain is built from TRBV30 and TRBJ2-7; the D is unclear. The germline V gene has CDR1 GTSNPN and CDR2 SVGIG (reference sequence). This CDR3 region has 11 residues. Trimming shortened V by 5 bases and J by 3 bases, and 8 bases separated the two germline ends. This CDR3 reads CAWATGYEQYF. DNA of the CDR3: TGTGCCTGGGCTACGGGCTACGAGCAGTACTTC.

Concerning this clonotype itself: Relative to the germline gene, one junction end is altered; a read error may explain this. The V gene is TRBV11-1, the J gene TRBJ1-2; no definite D call. In germline, CDR1 is SGHAT, CDR2 FQDESV (reference sequence). CDR3 length: 14 amino acids. CDR3 residues: CAGSARERGYGYTF. CDR3 bases: TGTGCCGGCAGCGCTAGAGAACGAGGGTATGGCTACACCTTC.